Listed below are T cell receptor beta chains from one sample, sequenced in a study of control samples from healthy donors and cancer patients. The repertoire was sequenced with immunoSEQ multiplex PCR; TCRdb's copy has only in-frame clones and lacks some. Altogether roughly 130,000 clones are present, 70% to 90% being singletons, with the ten largest covering roughly 3.2%. The sample taken for sequencing was blood. Source of these receptors: a man over 45 in good health. Both conserved end residues are part of each CDR3. The D gene is left open where the match is weak. Not all rows give a size; the values are once, few, many and, for expanded clones, a class.

j_gene: TRBJ1-4
v_gene: TRBV5-5
d_gene: NA
abundance: few
CDR3aa: CASSSGPPGPNEKLFF
CDR3nt: TGTGCCAGCAGTTCGGGCCCTCCCGGACCAAATGAAAAACTGTTTTTT

j_gene: TRBJ2-7
v_gene: TRBV27
d_gene: NA
abundance: few
CDR3aa: CASSFRGLYYEQYF
CDR3nt: TGTGCCAGCAGTTTTCGGGGGCTATATTACGAGCAGTACTTC

j_gene: TRBJ2-5
v_gene: TRBV11-3
d_gene: NA
abundance: NA
CDR3aa: CASSLRETQYF
CDR3nt: TGTGCCAGCAGCTTACGAGAGACCCAGTACTTC

j_gene: TRBJ1-1
v_gene: TRBV19
d_gene: NA
abundance: NA
CDR3aa: CASSILQGKAFF
CDR3nt: TGTGCCAGTAGTATTCTCCAGGGAAAAGCTTTCTTT

j_gene: TRBJ1-4
v_gene: TRBV5-1
d_gene: NA
abundance: few
CDR3aa: CASSAGVRGSPNEKLFF
CDR3nt: TGCGCCAGCAGCGCCGGGGTGCGAGGCAGCCCTAATGAAAAACTGTTTTTT

j_gene: TRBJ2-1
v_gene: TRBV11-2
d_gene: NA
abundance: NA
CDR3aa: CASSLESGGGEQFF
CDR3nt: TGTGCCAGCAGCTTAGAATCCGGGGGAGGTGAGCAGTTCTTC

j_gene: TRBJ2-3
v_gene: TRBV5-1
d_gene: NA
abundance: NA
CDR3aa: CASSVEDTQYF
CDR3nt: TGCGCCAGCAGCGTGGAGGATACGCAGTATTTT

j_gene: TRBJ2-5
v_gene: TRBV9
d_gene: TRBD2
abundance: NA
CDR3aa: CASSVAAGALQETQYF
CDR3nt: TGTGCCAGCAGCGTAGCAGCGGGGGCCCTCCAAGAGACCCAGTACTTC

j_gene: TRBJ2-3
v_gene: TRBV5-1
d_gene: NA
abundance: NA
CDR3aa: CASSRDSTDTQYF
CDR3nt: TGCGCCAGCAGCCGGGACAGCACAGATACGCAGTATTTT

j_gene: TRBJ2-2
v_gene: TRBV9
d_gene: NA
abundance: NA
CDR3aa: CASSTRRTGELFF
CDR3nt: TGTGCCAGCAGCACCCGGAGGACCGGGGAGCTGTTTTTT

j_gene: TRBJ2-1
v_gene: TRBV10-3
d_gene: TRBD1
abundance: NA
CDR3aa: CAISSTTGARYNEQFF
CDR3nt: TGTGCCATCAGTTCTACTACAGGGGCTCGTTACAATGAGCAGTTCTTC

j_gene: TRBJ1-1
v_gene: TRBV30
d_gene: NA
abundance: NA
CDR3aa: CAWSLGSVAGLNTEAFF
CDR3nt: TGTGCCTGGAGTCTCGGTTCGGTAGCGGGACTAAACACTGAAGCTTTCTTT

j_gene: TRBJ1-4
v_gene: TRBV2
d_gene: NA
abundance: once
CDR3aa: CASKGRVYEKLFF
CDR3nt: TGTGCCAGCAAGGGCAGGGTTTATGAAAAACTGTTTTTT

j_gene: TRBJ1-4
v_gene: TRBV10-3
d_gene: TRBD1
abundance: NA
CDR3aa: CAIRAGTDDNEKLFF
CDR3nt: TGTGCCATCAGGGCCGGGACAGATGATAATGAAAAACTGTTTTTT

j_gene: TRBJ2-2
v_gene: TRBV7-9
d_gene: NA
abundance: NA
CDR3aa: CASSTGDRLNTGELFF
CDR3nt: TGTGCCAGCAGCACGGGCGACAGGCTGAACACCGGGGAGCTGTTTTTT

j_gene: TRBJ1-4
v_gene: TRBV4-2
d_gene: NA
abundance: NA
CDR3aa: CASSQEDRTNEKLFF
CDR3nt: TGTGCCAGCAGCCAAGAAGATAGAACTAATGAAAAACTGTTTTTT

j_gene: TRBJ2-5
v_gene: TRBV10-2
d_gene: NA
abundance: few
CDR3aa: CASSGSSASSTRTQYF
CDR3nt: TGCGCCAGCAGCGGCTCTAGCGCGTCGTCCACCAGGACCCAGTACTTC

j_gene: TRBJ1-5
v_gene: TRBV7-9
d_gene: TRBD1
abundance: few
CDR3aa: CASSGTGEGQPQHF
CDR3nt: TGTGCCAGCAGCGGGACAGGGGAAGGGCAGCCCCAGCATTTT

j_gene: TRBJ2-3
v_gene: TRBV29-1
d_gene: NA
abundance: NA
CDR3aa: CSVTTTTDTQYF
CDR3nt: TGCAGCGTAACGACAACAACAGATACGCAGTATTTT

j_gene: TRBJ2-3
v_gene: TRBV5-1
d_gene: NA
abundance: NA
CDR3aa: CASSGYMGLDTQYF
CDR3nt: TGCGCCAGCTCCGGATATATGGGATTAGATACGCAGTATTTT

j_gene: TRBJ2-3
v_gene: TRBV3-1/TRBV3-2
d_gene: TRBD1
abundance: NA
CDR3aa: CASNQGAIDTQYF
CDR3nt: TGTGCCAGCAACCAGGGGGCAATAGATACGCAGTATTTT

j_gene: TRBJ1-1
v_gene: TRBV30
d_gene: TRBD1
abundance: NA
CDR3aa: CARQGADTEAFF
CDR3nt: TGTGCTAGACAGGGGGCCGACACTGAAGCTTTCTTT

j_gene: TRBJ1-5
v_gene: TRBV3-1/TRBV3-2
d_gene: NA
abundance: NA
CDR3aa: CASSPGRGFSNQPQHF
CDR3nt: TGTGCCAGCAGCCCTGGTCGAGGATTTAGCAATCAGCCCCAGCATTTT

j_gene: TRBJ2-6
v_gene: TRBV9
d_gene: NA
abundance: NA
CDR3aa: CASSARRSSGANVLTF
CDR3nt: TGTGCCAGCAGCGCCAGACGGAGCTCTGGGGCCAACGTCCTGACTTTC

j_gene: TRBJ2-1
v_gene: TRBV30
d_gene: NA
abundance: NA
CDR3aa: CAWSGVAANEQFF
CDR3nt: TGTGCCTGGAGTGGCGTCGCGGCGAATGAGCAGTTCTTC

j_gene: TRBJ2-2
v_gene: TRBV24-1
d_gene: TRBD1
abundance: NA
CDR3aa: CATSDLLPGQVNTGELFF
CDR3nt: TGTGCCACCAGTGATTTGCTTCCGGGACAGGTGAACACCGGGGAGCTGTTTTTT

j_gene: TRBJ2-4
v_gene: TRBV3-1/TRBV3-2
d_gene: NA
abundance: few
CDR3aa: CASSQDDKNIQYF
CDR3nt: TGTGCCAGCAGCCAAGATGACAAAAACATTCAGTACTTC

j_gene: TRBJ1-5
v_gene: TRBV18
d_gene: NA
abundance: NA
CDR3aa: CASSPIDSNQPQHF
CDR3nt: TGTGCCAGCTCACCAATAGATAGCAATCAGCCCCAGCATTTT

j_gene: TRBJ1-5
v_gene: TRBV10-1
d_gene: NA
abundance: once
CDR3aa: CASSPRGNQPQHF
CDR3nt: TGCGCCAGCAGTCCCCGAGGAAATCAGCCCCAGCATTTT

j_gene: TRBJ1-1
v_gene: TRBV27
d_gene: NA
abundance: NA
CDR3aa: CASGTDIPNTEAFF
CDR3nt: TGTGCCAGCGGAACAGATATTCCAAACACTGAAGCTTTCTTT

j_gene: TRBJ1-3
v_gene: TRBV11-2
d_gene: NA
abundance: NA
CDR3aa: CASSLDQGSTIYF
CDR3nt: TGTGCCAGCAGCTTAGATCAGGGAAGCACCATATATTTT

j_gene: TRBJ2-7
v_gene: TRBV24-1
d_gene: TRBD1
abundance: NA
CDR3aa: CATSDRAGGRDEQYF
CDR3nt: TGTGCCACCAGTGATCGGGCAGGGGGCAGGGACGAGCAGTACTTC

j_gene: TRBJ2-5
v_gene: TRBV12-5
d_gene: NA
abundance: NA
CDR3aa: CASGWGQETQYF
CDR3nt: TGTGCTAGTGGTTGGGGCCAAGAGACCCAGTACTTC

j_gene: TRBJ1-1
v_gene: TRBV28
d_gene: NA
abundance: once
CDR3aa: CASSFVVRDEGAFF
CDR3nt: TGTGCCAGCAGTTTTGTGGTCCGGGACGAGGGAGCTTTCTTT

j_gene: TRBJ1-2
v_gene: TRBV11-1
d_gene: NA
abundance: NA
CDR3aa: CASSFDTYNYGYTF
CDR3nt: TGTGCCAGCAGCTTTGACACTTACAACTATGGCTACACCTTC

j_gene: TRBJ2-6
v_gene: TRBV10-3
d_gene: NA
abundance: NA
CDR3aa: CAISDLGESGANVLTF
CDR3nt: TGTGCCATCAGTGACCTAGGGGAATCTGGGGCCAACGTCCTGACTTTC

j_gene: TRBJ2-5
v_gene: TRBV6-6
d_gene: TRBD2
abundance: few
CDR3aa: CASSQPIHGGGDGETQYF
CDR3nt: TGTGCCAGCAGTCAACCGATCCATGGCGGGGGGGACGGAGAGACCCAGTACTTC

j_gene: TRBJ1-3
v_gene: TRBV5-4
d_gene: TRBD1
abundance: NA
CDR3aa: CASSTDRGRGNTIYF
CDR3nt: TGTGCCAGCAGCACCGACAGGGGGCGAGGAAACACCATATATTTT

j_gene: TRBJ1-1
v_gene: TRBV7-6
d_gene: NA
abundance: NA
CDR3aa: CASSLLRGLNTEAFF
CDR3nt: TGTGCCAGCAGCTTATTAAGGGGGTTGAACACTGAAGCTTTCTTT

j_gene: TRBJ2-7
v_gene: TRBV19
d_gene: NA
abundance: NA
CDR3aa: CASSLPDSSYEQYF
CDR3nt: TGTGCCAGTAGCCTCCCGGACAGCTCCTACGAGCAGTACTTC